The 21 T cell receptor beta chains in this list originate from one sample, sequenced in a study of T cell changes during pregnancy in multiple sclerosis. Repertoires were generated with immunoSEQ multiplex PCR, while TCRdb's copy carries only in-frame clones and drops some. The sample holds around 69,000 clones; more than 80% are singletons and the top ten take roughly 2.1%. The sequences come from peripheral blood, collected in the second trimester of pregnancy. The source of these receptors is a female donor in good health, enrolled as a control in a pregnancy study.

This sequence joins TRBV28 and TRBJ2-3, with D possibly matching TRBD2 (6 bases). V dropped 6 bases and J dropped 10 bases, with 17 bases sitting between them. Germline values: CDR1 MDHEN, CDR2 SYDVKM. The CDR3 sequence is 13 residues long. The CDR3 spells CASRGDSQNPQYF. The CDR3 DNA sequence: TGTGCCAGCAGGGGGGACTCCCAGAACCCGCAGTATTTT.

The genes are TRBV2 and TRBJ2-7; 7 nucleotides agree with TRBD1. Trimming at V came to 8 bases and at J to 5 bases, leaving 6 bases not matched to a gene. The CDR3 covers 12 residues. CDR1 is SNHLY and CDR2 is FYNNEI in the germline V gene. CDR3 sequence (DNA): TGTGCCAGCTCTACAGGGGTCCACGAGCAGTACTTC. It specifies CASSTGVHEQYF.

The chain employs TRBV27 and TRBJ1-5; the match to TRBD1 covers 8 bases. V lost 8 bases and J lost 4; bases outside the gene matches: 7. CDR1 is MNHEY and CDR2 is SMNVEV in the germline V gene (reference sequence). The CDR3 runs to 14 residues. The CDR3 DNA follows: TGTGCCAGCGGCCCGGGACAGGCGAATCAGCCCCAGCATTTT. Translated, it gives CASGPGQANQPQHF.

This clone was recorded a few times. The chain carries TRBV10-2 and TRBJ1-2, with a tentative D call TRBD1 (5 bases). The CDR3 consists of 12 residues. V lost 8 bases and J 7 bases, leaving 14 bases between the germline ends. Germline V gene data show CDR1 as WSHSY and CDR2 as SAAADI. For the CDR3, the DNA is TGCGCCAGCCCTGGTGACAGAGCTGGCTACACCTTC. Protein: CASPGDRAGYTF.

The chain uses TRBV25-1 and TRBJ2-2; D gene unclear. Trimming took 4 bases from V and 7 from J, leaving 7 bases between them. This CDR3 is 12 amino acids long. CDR1 and CDR2 (germline): MGHDK, SYGVNS. The CDR3 protein is CASSVVSGELFF. The CDR3 nucleotides are TGTGCCAGCAGTGTAGTTAGCGGGGAGCTGTTTTTT.

This chain uses TRBV10-3 with TRBJ2-2, with D uncertain. Germline-derived CDR1 and CDR2 are ENHRY and SYGVKD. V was clipped by 9 bases and J by 3 bases, with 8 bases between them. The CDR3 totals 12 residues. Written as DNA, the CDR3 is TGTGCCATAGGAGACGACACCGGGGAGCTGTTTTTT. Its translation is CAIGDDTGELFF.

The chain links TRBV9 to TRBJ2-7, with 9 bases matching TRBD2. This CDR3 region has 15 residues. Unmatched junction bases numbered 8, after V lost 0 bases and J lost 7 bases. The germline gives CDR1 SGDLS, CDR2 YYNGEE. This CDR3 is CASSVGAGGLREQYF. CDR3 in DNA: TGTGCCAGCAGCGTAGGGGCGGGGGGGCTTCGAGAGCAGTACTTC.

The chain carries TRBV7-2 and TRBJ1-5; TRBD1 aligns across 9 bases. Losses at the gene ends were 6 bases for V and 7 bases for J; bases not matched to a gene: 7. From germline, CDR1 is SGHTA and CDR2 FQGNSA. The CDR3 extends over 14 amino acids. This CDR3 reads CASSSTGGGQPQHF. The CDR3 region has the DNA TGTGCCAGCAGTTCCACAGGGGGCGGACAGCCCCAGCATTTT.

The CDR3 reads CASSQDRSLAGGYEQFF. DNA of the CDR3: TGCGCCAGCAGCCAAGATAGGAGCCTAGCGGGGGGTTATGAGCAGTTCTTC. The chain recombines TRBV4-3 with TRBJ2-1, with TRBD2 identical over 11 bases. The V gene's germline CDR1 is LGHNA and CDR2 YSLEER. The CDR3 totals 17 residues. The J segment lost 8 bases and the V segment lost 0 bases, leaving 9 bases of the junction unmatched.

The chain couples TRBV13 to TRBJ2-3; 7 nucleotides match TRBD2. With 0 bases clipped from V and 5 bases from J, the junction kept 8 bases outside the gene matches. Germline CDR1 and CDR2: PRHDT and FYEKMQ (reference sequence). This CDR3 comprises 16 residues. In nucleotides, the CDR3 is TGTGCCAGCAGCTTAGGTCGGACTAGATTTGGAGATACGCAGTATTTT. It codes for CASSLGRTRFGDTQYF. The whole variable domain, remainder taken from reference TRBV13 and TRBJ2-3, is AAGVIQSPRHLIKEKRETATLKCYPIPRHDTVYWYQQGPGQDPQFLISFYEKMQSDKGSIPDRFSAQQFSDYHSELNMSSLELGDSALYFCASSLGRTRFGDTQYFGPGTRLTVL.

This chain joins TRBV6-5 and TRBJ1-4; D ambiguous. CDR1 is MNHEY, CDR2 SVGAGI, per germline. This CDR3 has 16 residues. The V end lost 2 bases, the J end lost 0 bases, and 10 bases lay between the germline ends. Here the CDR3 DNA reads TGTGCCAGCAGTTACCTAATGCAGGCAACTAATGAAAAACTGTTTTTT. Protein product: CASSYLMQATNEKLFF.

This clone showed up many times. The V gene is TRBV4-2, the J gene TRBJ1-2; possibly TRBD1 for D (6 bases). V was shortened by 2 bases and J by 0 bases, with 10 bases between the two germline ends. The CDR3 extends over 15 amino acids. Germline V gene sequence: CDR1 LGHNA, CDR2 YNFKEQ. CDR3 sequence (DNA): TGTGCCAGCAGCCAACCGGGACAACCTAACTATGGCTACACCTTC. It encodes CASSQPGQPNYGYTF.

This rearrangement joins TRBV7-9 to TRBJ2-7; D is possibly TRBD1 (7 bases). The CDR3 runs 14 residues. Germline values: CDR1 SEHNR, CDR2 FQNEAQ (reference sequence). Trimming pared 4 bases from V and 3 bases from J, leaving 13 bases between. The CDR3 loop reads CASSSQGGRYEQYF. The CDR3, as DNA: TGTGCCAGCAGCTCGCAGGGGGGACGCTACGAGCAGTACTTC.

The V and J genes are TRBV9 and TRBJ2-5, with 8 positions matching TRBD2. CDR1 SGDLS and CDR2 YYNGEE come from the germline V gene. This CDR3 has 14 residues. V gave up 0 bases and J gave up 4 bases; unmatched junction bases: 2. In DNA, the CDR3 is TGTGCCAGCAGCGTAGACCTAGCGGGAGAGACCCAGTACTTC. Its translation: CASSVDLAGETQYF.

This clone was detected only once. The chain combines TRBV29-1 with TRBJ1-3; the match to TRBD1 covers 7 bases. Germline assignment: CDR1 SQVTM and CDR2 ANQGSEA. Trimming cost V 4 bases and J 0 bases; bases outside gene matches: 3. This CDR3 has 14 amino acids. The DNA for the CDR3 is TGCAGCGTTGTGGACAGGACCTCTGGAAACACCATATATTTT. Amino acids: CSVVDRTSGNTIYF.

The chain employs TRBV18 and TRBJ1-2; 10 nucleotides match TRBD1. Trimming cost V 5 bases and J 2 bases; bases outside gene matches: 5. The germline V gene has CDR1 KGHSH and CDR2 LQKENI. CDR3 length: 15 residues. CDR3 nucleotide sequence: TGTGCCAGCTCAAGACAGGGGGCGAGGAACTATGGCTACACCTTC. Translated: CASSRQGARNYGYTF.

The chain joins TRBV14 to TRBJ2-2; possibly TRBD1 for D (6 bases). This CDR3 spans 13 amino acids. V shed 4 bases and J shed 6 bases, with 9 bases lying between them. CDR1 SGHDN and CDR2 FVKESK come from the germline V gene. CDR3 amino acids: CASSPTGPGELFF. CDR3 DNA sequence: TGTGCCAGCAGCCCTACAGGGCCCGGGGAGCTGTTTTTT.

This rearrangement joins TRBV6-5 to TRBJ2-7, with 9 bases matching TRBD1. CDR3 size: 13 residues. The ends lost 8 bases at V and 2 bases at J; junction bases unmatched: 4. The V gene's germline CDR1 is MNHEY and CDR2 SVGAGI. This CDR3 reads CASGGDRAYEQYF. CDR3 DNA sequence: TGTGCCAGCGGGGGGGACAGGGCCTACGAGCAGTACTTC.

This chain links TRBV15 with TRBJ2-5, with D perhaps TRBD1 (5 bases). Germline CDR1 reads LNHNV; CDR2 reads YYDKDF (reference sequence). V lost 0 bases to trimming and J lost 5 bases, with 19 bases between them. This CDR3 spans 17 amino acids. The CDR3 loop is CATSRDRTREGMETQYF. For the CDR3, the DNA is TGTGCCACCAGCAGAGATAGGACCAGGGAAGGGATGGAGACCCAGTACTTC.

The V call is TRBV11-1, the J call TRBJ1-1; tentative D call: TRBD1 (5 bases). The V and J ends lost 3 bases and 10 bases respectively, with 12 bases between them. Looked up from germline, CDR1 is SGHAT and CDR2 is FQDESV (reference sequence). CDR3 size: 12 residues. CDR3 sequence: CASSFIDSGAFF. CDR3 nucleotide sequence: TGTGCCAGCAGCTTTATTGACAGTGGAGCTTTCTTT.

The rearrangement joins TRBV5-6 to TRBJ1-1; D not resolved. The V gene lost 1 base and the J gene lost 8 bases, with 12 bases spanning the gap. The CDR3 has 13 residues. CDR1 is SGHDT, CDR2 YYEEEE, per germline. This CDR3 reads CASSLLRYNEAFF. The CDR3 nucleotides read TGTGCCAGCAGCTTGCTCAGGTACAACGAAGCTTTCTTT.